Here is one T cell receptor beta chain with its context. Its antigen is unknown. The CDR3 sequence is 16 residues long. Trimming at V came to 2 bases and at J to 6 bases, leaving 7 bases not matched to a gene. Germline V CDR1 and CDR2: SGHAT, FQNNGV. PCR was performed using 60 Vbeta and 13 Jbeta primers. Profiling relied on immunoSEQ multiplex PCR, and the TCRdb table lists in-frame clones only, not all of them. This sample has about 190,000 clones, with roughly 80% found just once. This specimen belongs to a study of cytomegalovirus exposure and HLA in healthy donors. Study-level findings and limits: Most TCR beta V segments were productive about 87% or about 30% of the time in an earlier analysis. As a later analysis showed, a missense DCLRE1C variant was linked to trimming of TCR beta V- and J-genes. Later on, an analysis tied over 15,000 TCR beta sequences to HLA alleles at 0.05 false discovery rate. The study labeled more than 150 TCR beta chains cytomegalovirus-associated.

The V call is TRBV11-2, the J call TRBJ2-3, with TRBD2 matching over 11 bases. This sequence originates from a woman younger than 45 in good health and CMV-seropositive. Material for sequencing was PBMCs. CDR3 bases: TGTGCCAGCAGCTTACTCTTTTCTAGCGGGGGGGATACGCAGTATTTT. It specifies CASSLLFSSGGDTQYF.